The clone carrying this T cell receptor beta chain has more than one count but fewer than ten. The V segment lost 4 bases and the J segment 1 base; nucleotides outside the gene matches: 6. The CDR3 length is 15 residues. Germline CDR1 reads SGHRS; CDR2 reads YFSETQ. The sample comes from a study of blood T cell repertoires in COVID-19. Assay: immunoSEQ multiplex PCR; the TCRdb copy retains only in-frame clones and omits some. Among fewer than 90,000 clones listed, 70% to 85% were seen once. This clonotype was sampled from a woman between 50 and 59 years old with acute or convalescent COVID-19. This chain joins TRBV5-1 and TRBJ1-1; TRBD1 matches 8 bases. Sample: peripheral blood. CDR3 sequence: CASSPRQGRNTEAFF. DNA of the CDR3: TGCGCCAGCAGCCCAAGACAGGGGAGGAACACTGAAGCTTTCTTT.